This T cell receptor (beta chain) was sequenced in a study of ipilimumab plus nivolumab after autologous stem cell transplantation. Study in general: The DLBCL cohort had primary refractory and relapsed disease, with 18-month progression-free survival of approximately 87% and 28%. Study outcomes and limitations: Per the authors, repertoire, Treg and microbiota data justify further study.

Measured with immunoSEQ multiplex PCR; TCRdb has only the in-frame clones, and not every one. The sample has roughly 12,000 clones; approximately 73% are singletons. With regard to this clone: Its antigen is not known.

The germline gives CDR1 SGHDT, CDR2 YYEEEE. CDR3 length: 15 amino acids. V lost 1 base and J lost 3; bases outside the gene matches: 2. The J gene is TRBJ2-2, the V gene TRBV5-6; 8 bases align to TRBD2. The starting material was PBMCs, obtained in a trial of ipilimumab plus nivolumab as post-transplant consolidation. The sequence was obtained from a male donor with diffuse large B-cell lymphoma. The CDR3 nucleotides read TGTGCCAGCAGCTTGTACGGGAGGGACACCGGGGAGCTGTTTTTT. Its translation: CASSLYGRDTGELFF.